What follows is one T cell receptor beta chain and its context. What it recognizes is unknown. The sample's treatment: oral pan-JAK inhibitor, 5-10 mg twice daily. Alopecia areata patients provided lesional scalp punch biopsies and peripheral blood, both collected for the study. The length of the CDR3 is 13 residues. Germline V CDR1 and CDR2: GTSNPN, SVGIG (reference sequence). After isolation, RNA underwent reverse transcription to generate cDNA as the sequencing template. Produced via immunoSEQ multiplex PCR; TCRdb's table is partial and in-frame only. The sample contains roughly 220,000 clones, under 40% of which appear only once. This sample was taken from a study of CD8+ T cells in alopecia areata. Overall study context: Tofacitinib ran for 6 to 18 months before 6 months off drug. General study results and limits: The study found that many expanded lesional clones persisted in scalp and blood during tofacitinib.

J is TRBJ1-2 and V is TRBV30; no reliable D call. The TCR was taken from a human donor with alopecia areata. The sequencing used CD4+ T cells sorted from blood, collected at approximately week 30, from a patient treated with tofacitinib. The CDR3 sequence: CAYGRETESGYTF. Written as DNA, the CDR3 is TGTGCTTATGGTCGTGAGACGGAATCGGGCTACACCTTC.